These T cell receptor beta chains were read from a single sample in a study of blood T cell repertoires in COVID-19. Measured with immunoSEQ multiplex PCR; TCRdb has only the in-frame clones, and not every one. The sample includes some 70,000 clones, roughly 88% of them seen just once. Source material: peripheral blood. The origin of the receptors is a human donor in a cohort sampled during active COVID-19. The CDR3 runs from the conserved cysteine through the conserved F or W. The D gene is left open where the match is weak. Expanded clones are given a class, and other clones once, few, many or no size at all.

D gene	V gene	J gene	clone size	CDR3 length	CDR3 DNA	CDR3 protein
TRBD2	TRBV9	TRBJ2-1	.	14	TGTGCCAGCAGCGTAGACGGGACTAGCTTTGGGCAGTTCTTC	CASSVDGTSFGQFF
.	TRBV19	TRBJ2-7	.	12	TGTGCCAGTAGTAGGGGGCCCGGCGAGCAGTACTTC	CASSRGPGEQYF
.	TRBV18	TRBJ1-5	.	15	TGTGCCAGCTCACCCTCGATAGATAGCAATCAGCCCCAGCATTTT	CASSPSIDSNQPQHF
.	TRBV5-1	TRBJ1-1	.	16	TGCGCCAGCAGCTTGGAGGTAGCAGTAGGGAGCACTGAAGCTTTCTTT	CASSLEVAVGSTEAFF
.	TRBV5-1	TRBJ2-7	.	17	TGCGCCAGCAGGCGAATGGACAGCCTTGGACAATACTACGAGCAGTACTTC	CASRRMDSLGQYYEQYF
TRBD1	TRBV10-1	TRBJ1-2	.	16	TGCGCCAGCAGTGAGTCGCCAAATTGCCAGGGGGTGTCCTACACCTTC	CASSESPNCQGVSYTF
.	TRBV19	TRBJ2-1	.	17	TGTGCCAGTAGTATAGATCCGGGAGCACATAAATACAATGAGCAGTTCTTC	CASSIDPGAHKYNEQFF
.	TRBV27	TRBJ2-1	few	14	TGTGCCAGCAGTACCAAGGAGGGACGCAATGAGCAGTTCTTC	CASSTKEGRNEQFF
TRBD2	TRBV9	TRBJ2-7	.	18	TGTGCCAGCAGCGTAGGGGTTAGCGGGAGCTTGGACCCTTGGGAGCAGTACTTC	CASSVGVSGSLDPWEQYF
.	TRBV29-1	TRBJ1-1	.	10	TGCAGCGTTTTGAGCACTGAAGCTTTCTTT	CSVLSTEAFF
.	TRBV7-2	TRBJ2-7	.	15	TGTGCCAGCAGCTTATCCCGGACTGGCAGCTACGAGCAGTACTTC	CASSLSRTGSYEQYF
.	TRBV4-3	TRBJ2-1	.	16	TGCGCCAGCAGCCCCGCGACTCCTAGCTCCTACAATGAGCAGTTCTTC	CASSPATPSSYNEQFF
.	TRBV10-1	TRBJ2-1	.	12	TGCGCCAGGTTGGCTTCAAACAATGAGCAGTTCTTC	CARLASNNEQFF
TRBD1	TRBV18	TRBJ2-3	.	15	TGTGCCAGCTCACCCGGACAGGGTAGCACAGATACGCAGTATTTT	CASSPGQGSTDTQYF
TRBD1	TRBV7-9	TRBJ1-2	.	13	TGTGCCAGCAGTCAGGGGGCCGGCTATGGCTACACCTTC	CASSQGAGYGYTF
TRBD1	TRBV9	TRBJ1-2	.	15	TGTGCCAGCAGCGTCACCGGGACAGGAGTTTTTGGCTACACCTTC	CASSVTGTGVFGYTF
TRBD1	TRBV4-1	TRBJ2-7	.	15	TGCGCCAGCAGCCGAGGGACAGGGGGTTCCTACGAGCAGTACTTC	CASSRGTGGSYEQYF
TRBD2	TRBV4-2	TRBJ2-3	.	21	TGTGCCAGCTCCCTCCCGCCGGAAGTTGTACTAGCGGGAGGACGCACAGATACGCAGTATTTT	CASSLPPEVVLAGGRTDTQYF
.	TRBV18	TRBJ2-7	.	12	TGTGCCAGCTCCTCGAGCTCCTACGAGCAGTACTTC	CASSSSSYEQYF
.	TRBV6-5	TRBJ1-1	.	15	TGTGCCAGCAGCAAAGGACAGAACTTGAACACTGAAGCTTTCTTT	CASSKGQNLNTEAFF
.	TRBV29-1	TRBJ1-6	.	13	TGCAGCGTTGGCTCCACCCCGGGGTCACCCCTCCACTTT	CSVGSTPGSPLHF
.	TRBV4-1	TRBJ2-1	.	15	TGCGCCAGCGCCCGTGGGCAGGGGACCTTAGGTGAGCAGTTCTTC	CASARGQGTLGEQFF